This T cell receptor beta chain was obtained from a study of metastatic and nonmetastatic thyroid tumors. Study overall: Malignant and benign thyroid patients had repertoires compared in peripheral blood and tumor or nodule tissue.

Original handling: Differences in CDR3 between clinicopathological groups were drawn on to build a classifier intended to discriminate distant-metastatic papillary thyroid cancer patients. Via MiXCR, TCRdb re-called the PCR reads. These V and J calls rely on TCRdb rather than the paper's analysis. The data hold about 16,000 clones, with more than 20% observed a single time. This clone was seen repeatedly, ten times or more. With a much larger clone just one base away, this may be a read error. Each patient went into thyroid surgery without having received any treatment. The CDR3 runs 12 residues. Germline loops: CDR1 LGHDT, CDR2 YNNKEL (reference sequence). Trimming pared 7 bases from V and 7 bases from J, leaving 11 bases between.

Sequencing used tumor tissue. V gene TRBV3-1 combines with J gene TRBJ2-1, with D uncertain. The receptor's source is a female donor with papillary thyroid cancer or a benign thyroid nodule (not recorded which). Some clones in this sample may be carry-over from other donors' samples. CDR3 nucleotide sequence: TGTGCCAGCAATCTCGTTTCGAATGAGCAGTTCTTC. Protein product: CASNLVSNEQFF.